This T cell receptor beta chain was sequenced during a study of T cell responses to AZD1222 COVID-19 vaccine. Findings and limits, study-wide: Sampled repertoires all dated from after the peak T cell response.

CDR3 length: 15 residues. Between the trimmed V and J ends, which lost 4 bases and 8 bases, there was a span of 21 bases. CDR1 SGHRS and CDR2 YFSETQ come from the germline V gene. Clones were read by immunoSEQ multiplex PCR, and TCRdb kept only the in-frame ones, dropping some. Counted here are 85,000 to 120,000 clones, around 82% occurring once; the ten biggest clones make up about a sixth. This clone was observed a single time. The antigen is undetermined. The TCR comes from an adult in good health. V and J are TRBV5-1 and TRBJ1-1, with a weak D call TRBD1 (5 bases). This sample comprised peripheral blood, obtained on day 0 of AZD1222 vaccination. CDR3 coding DNA: TGCGCCAGCAGCCCCGGGGCGGGGCAATTGGGCGAAGCTTTCTTT. Protein: CASSPGAGQLGEAFF.